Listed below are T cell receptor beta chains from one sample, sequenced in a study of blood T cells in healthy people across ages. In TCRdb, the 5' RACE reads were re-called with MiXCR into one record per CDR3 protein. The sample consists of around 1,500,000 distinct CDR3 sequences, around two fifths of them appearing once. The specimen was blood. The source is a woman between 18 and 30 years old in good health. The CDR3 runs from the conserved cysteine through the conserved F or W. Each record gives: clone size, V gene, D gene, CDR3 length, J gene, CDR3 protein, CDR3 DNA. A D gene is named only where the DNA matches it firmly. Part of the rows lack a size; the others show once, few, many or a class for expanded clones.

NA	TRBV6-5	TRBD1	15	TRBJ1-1	CASSYSDRGYTEAFF	TGTGCCAGCAGTTACTCCGACAGGGGCTACACTGAAGCTTTCTTT
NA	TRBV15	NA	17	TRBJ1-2	CATSRDFRPIRGYGYTF	TGTGCCACCAGCAGAGATTTTCGGCCCATCAGGGGCTATGGCTACACCTTC
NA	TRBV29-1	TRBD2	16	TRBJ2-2	CSVEAALAGGNGELFF	TGCAGCGTTGAAGCGGCGCTAGCGGGAGGGAACGGGGAGCTGTTTTTT
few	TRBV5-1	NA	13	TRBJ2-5	CATRAGTQETQYF	TGCGCCACTCGGGCAGGGACCCAAGAGACCCAGTACTTC
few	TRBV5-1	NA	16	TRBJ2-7	CASSLNGAYSYNEQYF	TGCGCCAGCAGCTTGAACGGGGCGTACTCCTACAATGAGCAGTACTTC
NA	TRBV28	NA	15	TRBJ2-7	CASSLSRWQPYEQYF	TGTGCCAGCAGTTTATCTCGGTGGCAGCCCTACGAGCAGTACTTC
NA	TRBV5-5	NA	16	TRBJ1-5	CASSWGAGDSDQPQHF	TGTGCCAGCAGCTGGGGGGCAGGGGACTCCGATCAGCCCCAGCATTTT
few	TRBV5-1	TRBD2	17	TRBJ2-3	CASSYTSGGASTDTQYF	TGCGCCAGCAGCTATACTAGCGGGGGGGCGAGCACAGATACGCAGTATTTT
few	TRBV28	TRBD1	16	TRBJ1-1	CASSRWTGKSGTEAFF	TGTGCCAGCAGCCGCTGGACAGGGAAAAGTGGCACTGAAGCTTTCTTT
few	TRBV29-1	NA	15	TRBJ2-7	CSVDYVKLSYNEQYF	TGCAGCGTTGACTACGTTAAACTTTCCTACAATGAGCAGTACTTC